This T cell receptor (beta chain) came from a study of radiation and T cells in renal cell carcinoma. Time point defined: blood 2 weeks post-SBRT. This sample's treatment: 15 Gy SBRT to primary tumor, nephrectomy 4 weeks later. Radiation-treated patients gave blood at baseline, week 2 and week 4. This renal cell carcinoma was of the clear cell type. Here immunoSEQ multiplex PCR was the method, and the copy in TCRdb shows in-frame clones only, minus some. There are fewer than 150,000 clones in the sample; approximately 90% occur only once, and 5.8% lies in the top ten. The starting material was blood, obtained from a patient whose treatment included radiotherapy and nephrectomy. The receptor comes from a woman in her sixties or seventies with renal cell carcinoma.

CDR3 protein: CASSVIDSYNEQFF. CDR3 bases: TGTGCCAGCAGCGTAATAGACAGCTATAATGAGCAGTTCTTC. The chain employs TRBV9 and TRBJ2-1; D possibly corresponds to TRBD1 (5 bases). Germline-derived CDR1 and CDR2 are SGDLS and YYNGEE. The CDR3 spans 14 residues. Trimming removed 1 base from V and 7 bases from J, with 12 bases in between.